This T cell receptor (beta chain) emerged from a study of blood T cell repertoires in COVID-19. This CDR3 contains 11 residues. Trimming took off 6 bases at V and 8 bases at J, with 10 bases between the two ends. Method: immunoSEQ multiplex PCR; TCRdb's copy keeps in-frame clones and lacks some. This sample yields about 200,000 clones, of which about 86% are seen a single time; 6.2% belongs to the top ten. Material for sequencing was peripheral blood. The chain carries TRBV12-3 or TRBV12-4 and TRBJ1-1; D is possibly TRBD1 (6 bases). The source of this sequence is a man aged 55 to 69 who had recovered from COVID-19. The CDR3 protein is CASSPGQEAFF. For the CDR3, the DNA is TGTGCCAGCAGCCCAGGACAGGAAGCTTTCTTT.